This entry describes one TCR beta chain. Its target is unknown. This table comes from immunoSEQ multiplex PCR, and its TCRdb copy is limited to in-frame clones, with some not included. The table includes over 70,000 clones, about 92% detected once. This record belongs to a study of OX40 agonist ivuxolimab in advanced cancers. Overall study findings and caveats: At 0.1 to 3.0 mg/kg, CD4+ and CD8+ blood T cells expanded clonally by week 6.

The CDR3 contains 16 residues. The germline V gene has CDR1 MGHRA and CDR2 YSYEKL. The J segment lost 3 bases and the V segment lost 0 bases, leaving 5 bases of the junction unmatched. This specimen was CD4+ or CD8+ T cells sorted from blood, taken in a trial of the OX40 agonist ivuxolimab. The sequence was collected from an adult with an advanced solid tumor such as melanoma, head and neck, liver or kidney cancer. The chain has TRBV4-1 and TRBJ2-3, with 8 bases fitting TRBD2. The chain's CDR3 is CASSQDPGGATDTQYF. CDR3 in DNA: TGCGCCAGCAGCCAAGATCCGGGGGGGGCTACAGATACGCAGTATTTT.